The 18 T cell receptor beta chains presented below share a single source sample, sequenced in a study of CD8 T cells in ankylosing spondylitis. Study-level results: What seemed typical of ankylosing spondylitis blood was a TCR beta motif built from fewer than ten highly homologous variants.

These receptors have no known antigen. Each CDR3 protein gets one entry after TCRdb re-called the 5' RACE reads with MiXCR. Found here are 200,000 to 250,000 distinct CDR3 sequences, 15% to 20% of them singletons; the top ten hold 42%. The sequenced sample was blood, either unsorted or a sorted T cell fraction (not recorded which). Receptors originate from a male donor with ankylosing spondylitis.

The chain has TRBV5-4 and TRBJ1-1; TRBD1 aligns across 7 bases. Per germline, CDR1 SGHNT and CDR2 YYREEE (reference sequence). The CDR3 sequence is 14 residues long. Trimming at V came to 4 bases and at J to 4 bases, leaving 7 bases not matched to a gene. DNA of the CDR3: TGTGCCAGCAGCCCGCAGACAGGGAGCACTGAAGCTTTCTTT. It specifies CASSPQTGSTEAFF.

Ten or more counts support this clonotype. This chain joins TRBV5-1 and TRBJ2-1; D is undetermined. The V gene lost 4 bases and the J gene lost 5 bases, with 7 bases spanning the gap. This CDR3 is 12 amino acids long. Germline V CDR1 and CDR2: SGHRS, YFSETQ. CDR3 DNA sequence: TGCGCCAGCAGCCCGGACGACAATGAGCAGTTCTTC. Amino acid sequence: CASSPDDNEQFF.

The rearrangement joins TRBV12-5 to TRBJ1-5, with unresolved D. Trimming stripped 1 base from V and 6 bases from J, with 10 bases between. The germline V gene encodes CDR1 LGHNT and CDR2 FRNRAP. The CDR3 sequence is 14 residues long. CDR3 sequence: CASGLGSLVQPQHF. CDR3 bases: TGTGCTAGTGGTTTGGGAAGCCTGGTTCAGCCCCAGCATTTT.

This clonotype has just a few counts. Relative to the germline gene, one junction end is altered; a read error may explain this. The CDR3 DNA follows: TGTGCCAGCAGCCCAAACAACAGGGGGCCATTTGGACAGGCTTTC. It encodes CASSPNNRGPFGQAF. The chain carries TRBV14 and TRBJ2-7, with TRBD1 identical over 9 bases. The CDR3 has 15 residues. Germline lookup yields CDR1 SGHDN and CDR2 FVKESK.

The chain uses TRBV6-2 or TRBV6-3 and TRBJ2-1; D is tentatively TRBD1 or TRBD2 (5 bases each). Germline CDR1 and CDR2: MNHEY and SVGEGT. Trimming pared 2 bases from V and 9 bases from J, leaving 17 bases between. This CDR3 has 15 residues. CDR3 bases: TGTGCCAGCAGTTACGAGGGGACGACCGCCGGTGAGCAGTTCTTC. Translated, it gives CASSYEGTTAGEQFF.

This clonotype has only a few counts. The chain uses TRBV18 and TRBJ2-1, with 10 bases matching TRBD1. The germline V gene has CDR1 KGHSH and CDR2 LQKENI. V shed 3 bases and J 3 bases; nucleotides not matched to a gene: 5. The CDR3 contains 16 residues. The CDR3 is CASSPETGGDYNEQFF. The CDR3 DNA reads as TGTGCCAGCTCACCGGAGACAGGGGGCGACTACAATGAGCAGTTCTTC.

This chain's CDR3 is CASSARDSQETQYF. The CDR3 nucleotides are TGTGCCAGCAGCGCTCGGGACTCCCAAGAGACCCAGTACTTC. The V call is TRBV7-9, the J call TRBJ2-5; possible D gene TRBD2, 6 bases. The V gene's germline CDR1 is SEHNR and CDR2 FQNEAQ (reference sequence). Trimming removed 5 bases at V and 1 base at J, with 11 bases between. The CDR3 length is 14 residues.

V and J are TRBV7-9 and TRBJ2-1; 8 bases fit TRBD1. The CDR3 has 17 amino acids. CDR1 is SEHNR and CDR2 is FQNEAQ in the germline V gene (reference sequence). V trimming: 4 bases; J trimming: 2 bases; junction bases outside the gene matches: 10. Here the CDR3 DNA reads TGTGCCAGCAGCTCTCAAGGTGGGACAGGAACCTACAATGAGCAGTTCTTC. This gives the protein CASSSQGGTGTYNEQFF. The full variable domain, in which reference TRBV7-9 and TRBJ2-1 provide the parts outside the CDR3, is DTGVSQNPRHKITKRGQNVTFRCDPISEHNRLYWYRQTLGQGPEFLTYFQNEAQLEKSRLLSDRFSAERPKGSFSTLEIQRTEQGDSAMYLCASSSQGGTGTYNEQFFGPGTRLTVL.

This sequence joins TRBV2 and TRBJ2-7; D remains unclear. Germline CDR1 is SNHLY and CDR2 is FYNNEI. This CDR3 comprises 14 residues. V shed 2 bases and J shed 0 bases, with 8 bases lying between them. The CDR3: CASSELGGSYEQYF. CDR3 nucleotides: TGTGCCAGCAGTGAACTAGGTGGCTCCTACGAGCAGTACTTC.

The rearrangement uses TRBV6-1 and TRBJ1-4, with D tentatively TRBD1 (6 bases). The V gene's germline CDR1 is MNHNS and CDR2 SASEGT. This CDR3 contains 14 residues. Deletions cut 5 bases from V and 7 bases from J, with 14 bases between. The CDR3 DNA reads TGTGCCAGCAGTCGACAGGTCGCCCTTGAAAAACTGTTTTTT. The encoded protein is CASSRQVALEKLFF.

J is TRBJ1-1 and V is TRBV5-1; TRBD1 might be the D (6 bases). V gave up 3 bases and J gave up 5 bases, with 20 bases separating them. Per germline, CDR1 SGHRS and CDR2 YFSETQ. The CDR3 runs to 16 residues. The CDR3 sequence is CASSSMSYRELTEAFF. As DNA, the CDR3 is TGCGCCAGCAGCTCAATGTCCTACAGGGAACTAACTGAAGCTTTCTTT.

The chain recombines TRBV29-1 with TRBJ2-1; 12 nucleotides line up with TRBD2. V shed 0 bases, J shed 0 bases, and the junction held 6 bases outside the gene matches. CDR1 and CDR2 from the germline V gene are SQVTM and ANQGSEA. The CDR3 contains 18 residues. CDR3 sequence reads: CSVEEGLAGLSSYNEQFF. The CDR3 coding sequence is TGCAGCGTTGAAGAGGGACTAGCGGGCTTGAGCTCCTACAATGAGCAGTTCTTC.

The chain is built from TRBV11-3 and TRBJ2-2, with D unresolved. The CDR3 is 14 residues long. The V end was cut by 6 bases, the J end by 6 bases, with 14 bases between. Germline assignment: CDR1 SGHNT and CDR2 YENEEA. The CDR3 reads CASRRPQSAGELFF. CDR3 nucleotide sequence: TGTGCCAGCAGAAGGCCCCAGTCTGCCGGGGAGCTGTTTTTT.

The genes are TRBV6-5 and TRBJ1-1; TRBD1 might be the D (6 bases). The ends were cut back, 2 bases at V and 1 base at J, with 17 bases in the middle. There are 17 residues in the CDR3. Germline values: CDR1 MNHEY, CDR2 SVGAGI. CDR3 DNA sequence: TGTGCCAGCAGTTACAATCCTCTCGACAGGCCGAACACTGAAGCTTTCTTT. Translating it yields CASSYNPLDRPNTEAFF.

This clonotype has a count of ten or more. V gene TRBV20-1 combines with J gene TRBJ1-2; a possible D gene is TRBD1 (5 bases). CDR1 is DFQATT and CDR2 is SNEGSKA in the germline V gene (reference sequence). Trimming took off 6 bases at V and 4 bases at J, with 21 bases between the two ends. This CDR3 region has 15 residues. The CDR3: CSATSWHRPVYGYTF. In DNA form, the CDR3 reads TGCAGTGCGACGAGCTGGCACAGGCCCGTCTATGGCTACACCTTC.

This sequence joins TRBV5-1 and TRBJ2-5; 8 bases map to TRBD2. From germline, CDR1 is SGHRS and CDR2 YFSETQ. This CDR3 is 21 amino acids long. J lost 0 bases, V lost 5 bases, and 24 bases had no gene match. CDR3: CASSSSQYTPGLVIDQETQYF. The CDR3 DNA follows: TGCGCCAGCAGTTCTTCACAGTACACACCGGGACTAGTGATTGACCAAGAGACCCAGTACTTC.

The genes are TRBV15 and TRBJ2-3; D is possibly TRBD2 (6 bases). Germline V lookup: CDR1 LNHNV, CDR2 YYDKDF (reference sequence). With 0 bases removed from V and 4 bases from J, the gap between germline ends came to 11 bases. The CDR3 sequence is 15 residues long. Written as DNA, the CDR3 is TGTGCCACCAGCAGAGATTACCCTAGCGCAGATACGCAGTATTTT. Translating it yields CATSRDYPSADTQYF.

The CDR3 DNA follows: TGTGCCAGCAGCTTAGAATACGGGACAGGAACAGATACGCAGTATTTT. Protein product: CASSLEYGTGTDTQYF. This sequence joins TRBV7-9 and TRBJ2-3; 8 bases are a match to TRBD1. V was clipped by 1 base and J by 3 bases; unmatched bases: 6. Looked up from germline, CDR1 is SEHNR and CDR2 is FQNEAQ (reference sequence). This CDR3 has 16 amino acids.